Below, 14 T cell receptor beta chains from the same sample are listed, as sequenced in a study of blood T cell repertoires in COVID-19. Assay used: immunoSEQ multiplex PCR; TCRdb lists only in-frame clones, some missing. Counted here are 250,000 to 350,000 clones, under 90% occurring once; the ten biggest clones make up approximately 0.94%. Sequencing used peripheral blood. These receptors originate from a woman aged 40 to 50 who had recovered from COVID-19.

The CDR3, as DNA: TGTGCCAGCAGCGAGCAGGGGGTCCCAGAGACCCAGTACTTC. This encodes CASSEQGVPETQYF. The rearrangement uses TRBV11-2 and TRBJ2-5; TRBD1 agrees at 7 bases. The germline V gene encodes CDR1 SGHAT and CDR2 FQNNGV. V shed 5 bases and J 4 bases; nucleotides not matched to a gene: 7. This CDR3 has 14 residues. Full variable domain (rest looked up from reference TRBV11-2 and TRBJ2-5): EAGVAQSPRYKIIEKRQSVAFWCNPISGHATLYWYQQILGQGPKLLIQFQNNGVVDDSQLPKDRFSAERLKGVDSTLKIQPAKLEDSAVYLCASSEQGVPETQYFGPGTRLLVL.

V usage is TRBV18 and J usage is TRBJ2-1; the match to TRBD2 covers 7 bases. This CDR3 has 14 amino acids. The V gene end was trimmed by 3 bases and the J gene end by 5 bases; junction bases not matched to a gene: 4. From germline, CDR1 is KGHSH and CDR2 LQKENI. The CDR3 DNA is TGTGCCAGCTCACCCCCTCGGGGGGACAATGAGCAGTTCTTC. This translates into CASSPPRGDNEQFF.

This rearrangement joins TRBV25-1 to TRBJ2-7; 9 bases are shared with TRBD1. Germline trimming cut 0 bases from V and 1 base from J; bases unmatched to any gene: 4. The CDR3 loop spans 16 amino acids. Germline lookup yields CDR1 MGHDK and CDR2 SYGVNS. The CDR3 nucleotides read TGTGCCAGCAGTGAATATCTAGGACAGGGGTCCTACGAGCAGTACTTC. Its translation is CASSEYLGQGSYEQYF.

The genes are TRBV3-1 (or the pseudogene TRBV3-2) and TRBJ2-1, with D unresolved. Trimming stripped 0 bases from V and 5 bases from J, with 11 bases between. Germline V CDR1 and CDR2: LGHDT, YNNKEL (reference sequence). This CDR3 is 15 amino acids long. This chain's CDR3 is CASSQDTTYHNEQFF. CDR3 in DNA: TGTGCCAGCAGCCAAGATACCACCTACCACAATGAGCAGTTCTTC.

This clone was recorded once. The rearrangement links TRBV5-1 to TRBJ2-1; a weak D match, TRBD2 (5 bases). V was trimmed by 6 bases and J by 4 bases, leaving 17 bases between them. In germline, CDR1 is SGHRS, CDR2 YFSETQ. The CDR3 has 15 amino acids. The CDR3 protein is CASTSALSGYNEQFF. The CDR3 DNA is TGCGCCAGCACATCCGCATTGAGCGGATACAATGAGCAGTTCTTC.

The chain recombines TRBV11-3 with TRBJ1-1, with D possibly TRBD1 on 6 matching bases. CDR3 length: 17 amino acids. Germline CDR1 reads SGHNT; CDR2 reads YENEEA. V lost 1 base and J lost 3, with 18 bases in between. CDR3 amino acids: CASSLGGRGARDTEAFF. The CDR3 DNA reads TGTGCCAGCAGCTTAGGAGGGCGGGGGGCCAGGGACACTGAAGCTTTCTTT. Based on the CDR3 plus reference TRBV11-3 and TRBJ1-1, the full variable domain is EAGVVQSPRYKIIEKKQPVAFWCNPISGHNTLYWYLQNLGQGPELLIRYENEEAVDDSQLPKDRFSAERLKGVDSTLKIQPAELGDSAVYLCASSLGGRGARDTEAFFGQGTRLTVV.

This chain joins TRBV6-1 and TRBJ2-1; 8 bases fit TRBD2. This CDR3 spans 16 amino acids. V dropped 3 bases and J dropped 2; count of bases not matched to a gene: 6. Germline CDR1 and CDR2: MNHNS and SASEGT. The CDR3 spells CASSDSSGGPYNEQFF. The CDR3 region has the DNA TGTGCCAGCAGTGATAGTTCGGGAGGGCCCTACAATGAGCAGTTCTTC.

CDR3 region: CASDRGGYGYTF. DNA of the CDR3: TGTGCCAGCGACCGGGGGGGCTATGGCTACACCTTC. V and J are TRBV9 and TRBJ1-2, with TRBD1 as a possible D gene (5 bases). The CDR3 has 12 amino acids. V lost 7 bases and J lost 4, with 11 bases in between. Germline V gene lookup returns CDR1 SGDLS and CDR2 YYNGEE.

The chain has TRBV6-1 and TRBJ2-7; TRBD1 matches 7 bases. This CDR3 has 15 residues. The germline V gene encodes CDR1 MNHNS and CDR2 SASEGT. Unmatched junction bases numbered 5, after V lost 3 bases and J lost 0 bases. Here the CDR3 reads CASSEEQGHSYEQYF. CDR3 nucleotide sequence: TGTGCCAGCAGTGAGGAACAGGGGCACTCCTACGAGCAGTACTTC.

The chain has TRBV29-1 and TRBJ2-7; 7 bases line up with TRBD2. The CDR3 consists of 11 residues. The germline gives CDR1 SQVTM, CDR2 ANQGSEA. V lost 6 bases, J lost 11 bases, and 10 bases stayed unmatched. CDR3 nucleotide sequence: TGCAGCGTGACAGATGGGGGGGTTGAGTACTTC. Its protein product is CSVTDGGVEYF.

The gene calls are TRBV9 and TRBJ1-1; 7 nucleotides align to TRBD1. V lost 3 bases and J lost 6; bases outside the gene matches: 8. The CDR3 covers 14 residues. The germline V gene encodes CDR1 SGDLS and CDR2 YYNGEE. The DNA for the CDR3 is TGTGCCAGCAGCGACGGGCAGGGGGACTCTGAAGCTTTCTTT. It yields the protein CASSDGQGDSEAFF.

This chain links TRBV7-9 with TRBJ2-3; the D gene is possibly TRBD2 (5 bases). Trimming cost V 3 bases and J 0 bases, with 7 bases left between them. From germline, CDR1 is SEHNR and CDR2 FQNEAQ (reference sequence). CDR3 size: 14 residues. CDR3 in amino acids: CASSFGVSTDTQYF. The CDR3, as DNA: TGTGCCAGCAGCTTCGGGGTGAGCACAGATACGCAGTATTTT. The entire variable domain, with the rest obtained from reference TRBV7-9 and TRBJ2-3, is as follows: DTGVSQNPRHKITKRGQNVTFRCDPISEHNRLYWYRQTLGQGPEFLTYFQNEAQLEKSRLLSDRFSAERPKGSFSTLEIQRTEQGDSAMYLCASSFGVSTDTQYFGPGTRLTVL.

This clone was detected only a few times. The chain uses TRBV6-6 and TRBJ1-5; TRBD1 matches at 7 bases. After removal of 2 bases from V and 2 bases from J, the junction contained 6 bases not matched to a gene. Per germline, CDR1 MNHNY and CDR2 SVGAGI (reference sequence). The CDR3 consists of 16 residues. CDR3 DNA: TGTGCCAGCAGTTACCTCGGGACAGAGGGCAATCAGCCCCAGCATTTT. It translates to CASSYLGTEGNQPQHF.

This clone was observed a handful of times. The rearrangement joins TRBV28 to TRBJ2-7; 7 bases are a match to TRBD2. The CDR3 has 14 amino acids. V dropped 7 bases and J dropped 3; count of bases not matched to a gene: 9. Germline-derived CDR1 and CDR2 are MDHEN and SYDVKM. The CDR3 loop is CASTSWGEGYEQYF. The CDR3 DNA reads TGTGCCAGCACCTCCTGGGGGGAGGGCTACGAGCAGTACTTC.